This TCR beta chain was obtained from a study of cytomegalovirus exposure and HLA in healthy donors. Overall study results and limits: Among CMV-associated TCR beta chains, most appeared HLA-restricted in a later analysis. The number of N-insertions in an Asian-associated ancestry cluster was reportedly below the 666-donor mean in a later analysis.

Regarding donors, all were healthy bone marrow donors. Concerning this clone itself: Its matching antigen is unknown.

Trimming removed 7 bases at V and 5 bases at J, with 12 bases between. Germline V gene data show CDR1 as MNHEY and CDR2 as SVGAGI. This CDR3 is 13 amino acids long. PCR used 60 Vbeta primers and 13 Jbeta primers. In the original workflow: Unique TCR beta chains numbered around 80 million in a later analysis, with 10 million to 14 million shared. Clones were read by immunoSEQ multiplex PCR, and TCRdb kept only the in-frame ones, dropping some. V, J and clone size were drawn from that table, and D and trimming were deduced from the DNA. Among about 240,000 clones listed, 75% to 85% were seen once. The receptor was derived from an older woman in good health and CMV-seropositive. This chain joins TRBV6-5 and TRBJ1-5; D possibly corresponds to TRBD1 (5 bases). Specimen: PBMCs. In nucleotides, the CDR3 is TGTGCCAGCATAGGGGTGTTCCATCAGCCCCAGCATTTT. Translated: CASIGVFHQPQHF.